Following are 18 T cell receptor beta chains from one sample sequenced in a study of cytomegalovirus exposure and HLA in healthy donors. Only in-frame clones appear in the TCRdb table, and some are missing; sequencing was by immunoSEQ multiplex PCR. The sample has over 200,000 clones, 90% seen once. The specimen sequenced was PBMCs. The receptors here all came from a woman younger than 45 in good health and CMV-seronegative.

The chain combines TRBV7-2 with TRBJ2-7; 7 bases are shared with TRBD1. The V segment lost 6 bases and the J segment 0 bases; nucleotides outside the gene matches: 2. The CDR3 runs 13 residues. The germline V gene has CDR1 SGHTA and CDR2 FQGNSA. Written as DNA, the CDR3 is TGTGCCAGCAGGAGGGACAGCTCCTACGAGCAGTACTTC. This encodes CASRRDSSYEQYF.

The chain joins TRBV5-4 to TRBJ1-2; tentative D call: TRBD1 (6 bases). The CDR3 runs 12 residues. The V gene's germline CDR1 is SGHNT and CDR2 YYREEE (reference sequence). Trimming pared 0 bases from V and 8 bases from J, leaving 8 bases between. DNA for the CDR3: TGTGCCAGCAGCTTGGGGGGGCCCGGCTACACCTTC. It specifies CASSLGGPGYTF.

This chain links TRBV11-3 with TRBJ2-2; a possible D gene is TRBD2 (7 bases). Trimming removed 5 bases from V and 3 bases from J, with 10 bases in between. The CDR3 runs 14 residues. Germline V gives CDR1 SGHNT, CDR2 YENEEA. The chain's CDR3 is CASSRGGDTGELFF. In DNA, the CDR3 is TGTGCCAGCAGCAGGGGGGGAGACACCGGGGAGCTGTTTTTT.

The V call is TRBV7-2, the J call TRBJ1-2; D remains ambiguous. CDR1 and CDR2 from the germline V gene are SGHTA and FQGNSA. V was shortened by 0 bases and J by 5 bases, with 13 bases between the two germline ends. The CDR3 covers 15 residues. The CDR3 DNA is TGTGCCAGCAGCTTAGCTAAGGGAATCCGGTATGGCTACACCTTC. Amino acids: CASSLAKGIRYGYTF.

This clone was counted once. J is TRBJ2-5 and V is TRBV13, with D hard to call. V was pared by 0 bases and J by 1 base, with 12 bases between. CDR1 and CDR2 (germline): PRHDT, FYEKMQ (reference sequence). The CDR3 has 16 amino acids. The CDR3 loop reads CASSLGRWPGQETQYF. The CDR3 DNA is TGTGCCAGCAGCTTAGGCCGTTGGCCCGGCCAAGAGACCCAGTACTTC.

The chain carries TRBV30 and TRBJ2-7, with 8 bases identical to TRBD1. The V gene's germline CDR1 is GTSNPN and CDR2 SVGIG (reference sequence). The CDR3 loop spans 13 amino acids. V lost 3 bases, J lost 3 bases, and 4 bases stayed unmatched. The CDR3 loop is CAWRVTGGYEQYF. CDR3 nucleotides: TGTGCCTGGAGAGTTACAGGGGGCTACGAGCAGTACTTC.

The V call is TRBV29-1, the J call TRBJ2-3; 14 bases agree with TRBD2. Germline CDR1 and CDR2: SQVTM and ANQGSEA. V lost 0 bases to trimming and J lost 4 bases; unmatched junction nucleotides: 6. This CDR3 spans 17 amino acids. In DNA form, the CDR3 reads TGCAGCGTTGAAGAATTTCGGACTAGCGGGAGGTCAGATACGCAGTATTTT. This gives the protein CSVEEFRTSGRSDTQYF.

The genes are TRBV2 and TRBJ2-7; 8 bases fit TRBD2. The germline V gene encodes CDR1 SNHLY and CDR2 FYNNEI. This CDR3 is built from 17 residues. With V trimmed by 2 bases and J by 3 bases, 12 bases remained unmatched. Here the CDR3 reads CASSENSPGLGDYEQYF. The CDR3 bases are TGTGCCAGCAGTGAAAATTCCCCGGGACTAGGAGACTACGAGCAGTACTTC.

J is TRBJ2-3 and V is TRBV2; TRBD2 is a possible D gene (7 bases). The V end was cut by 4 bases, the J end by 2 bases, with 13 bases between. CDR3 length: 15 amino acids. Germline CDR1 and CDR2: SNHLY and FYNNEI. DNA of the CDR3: TGTGCCAGCAGTGCCGGGGGGCGATTCACAGATACGCAGTATTTT. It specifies CASSAGGRFTDTQYF. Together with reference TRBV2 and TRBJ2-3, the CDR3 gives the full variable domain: EPEVTQTPSHQVTQMGQEVILRCVPISNHLYFYWYRQILGQKVEFLVSFYNNEISEKSEIFDDQFSVERPDGSNFTLKIRSTKLEDSAMYFCASSAGGRFTDTQYFGPGTRLTVL.

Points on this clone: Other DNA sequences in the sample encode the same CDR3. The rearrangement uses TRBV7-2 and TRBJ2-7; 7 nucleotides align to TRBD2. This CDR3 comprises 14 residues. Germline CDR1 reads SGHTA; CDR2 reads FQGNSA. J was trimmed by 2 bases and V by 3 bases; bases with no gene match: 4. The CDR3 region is CASSFGGSTYEQYF. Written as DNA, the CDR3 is TGTGCCAGCAGCTTCGGGGGGAGTACCTACGAGCAGTACTTC.

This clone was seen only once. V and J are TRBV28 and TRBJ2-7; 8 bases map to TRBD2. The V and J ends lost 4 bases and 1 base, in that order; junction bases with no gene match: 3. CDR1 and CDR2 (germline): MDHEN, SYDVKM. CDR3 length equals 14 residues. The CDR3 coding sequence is TGTGCCAGCAGTTCTCCGGGGGGGTCCTACGAGCAGTACTTC. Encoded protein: CASSSPGGSYEQYF.

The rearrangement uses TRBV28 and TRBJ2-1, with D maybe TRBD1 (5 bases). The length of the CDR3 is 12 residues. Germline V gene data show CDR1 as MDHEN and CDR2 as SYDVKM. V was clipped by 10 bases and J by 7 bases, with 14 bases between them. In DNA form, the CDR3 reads TGTGCCACTGACAGAAGCCTTAATGAGCAGTTCTTC. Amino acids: CATDRSLNEQFF.

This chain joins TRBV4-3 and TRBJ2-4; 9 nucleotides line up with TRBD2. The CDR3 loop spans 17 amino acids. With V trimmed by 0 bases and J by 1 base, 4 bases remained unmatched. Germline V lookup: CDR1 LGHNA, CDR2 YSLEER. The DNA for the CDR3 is TGCGCCAGCAGCCAAGATCGCGGGAGGGGGGCCAAAAACATTCAGTACTTC. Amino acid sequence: CASSQDRGRGAKNIQYF.

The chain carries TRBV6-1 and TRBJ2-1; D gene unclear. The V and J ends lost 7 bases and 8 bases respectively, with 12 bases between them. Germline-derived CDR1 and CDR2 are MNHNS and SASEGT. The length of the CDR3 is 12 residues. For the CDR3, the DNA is TGTGCCAGCACCCTCGTTTTTGATGAGCAGTTCTTC. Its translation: CASTLVFDEQFF.

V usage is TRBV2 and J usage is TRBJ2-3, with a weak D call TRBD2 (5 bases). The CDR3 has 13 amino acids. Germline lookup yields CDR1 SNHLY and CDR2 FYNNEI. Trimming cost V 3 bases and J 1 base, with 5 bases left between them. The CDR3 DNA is TGTGCCAGCAGTGACGGGGGCACAGATACGCAGTATTTT. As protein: CASSDGGTDTQYF. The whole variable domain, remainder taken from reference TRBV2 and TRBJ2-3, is EPEVTQTPSHQVTQMGQEVILRCVPISNHLYFYWYRQILGQKVEFLVSFYNNEISEKSEIFDDQFSVERPDGSNFTLKIRSTKLEDSAMYFCASSDGGTDTQYFGPGTRLTVL.

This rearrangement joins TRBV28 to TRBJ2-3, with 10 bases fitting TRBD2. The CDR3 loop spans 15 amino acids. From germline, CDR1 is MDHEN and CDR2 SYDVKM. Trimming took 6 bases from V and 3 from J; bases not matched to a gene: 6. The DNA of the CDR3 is TGTGCCAGCAGAGGAAGCGGGAGGGTTACAGATACGCAGTATTTT. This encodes CASRGSGRVTDTQYF.

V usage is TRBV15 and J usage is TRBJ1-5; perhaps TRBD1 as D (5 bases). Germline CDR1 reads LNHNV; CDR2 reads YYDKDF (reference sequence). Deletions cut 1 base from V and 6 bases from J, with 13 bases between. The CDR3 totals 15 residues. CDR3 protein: CATSRVLGVSQPQHF. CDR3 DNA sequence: TGTGCCACCAGCAGAGTATTAGGGGTTAGTCAGCCCCAGCATTTT.

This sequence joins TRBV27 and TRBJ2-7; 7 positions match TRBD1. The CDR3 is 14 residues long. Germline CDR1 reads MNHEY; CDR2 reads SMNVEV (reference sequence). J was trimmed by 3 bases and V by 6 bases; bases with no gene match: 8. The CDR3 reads CASSPRDRFYEQYF. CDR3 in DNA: TGTGCCAGCAGCCCCCGGGACAGATTCTACGAGCAGTACTTC.